Presented here are 10 T cell receptor beta chains from one specimen sequenced in a study of blood T cells in healthy people across ages. Primers used in a second PCR of about 6 to 11 cycles were a sample-barcoded 5' primer and a J-beta primer mix. Each CDR3 protein gets one entry after TCRdb re-called the 5' RACE reads with MiXCR. The sample holds about 640,000 distinct CDR3 sequences, approximately 50% seen once. The source material was blood. The receptors come from a man in his 60s in good health.

V gene TRBV7-9 combines with J gene TRBJ1-6; D ambiguous. Germline-derived CDR1 and CDR2 are SEHNR and FQNEAQ (reference sequence). V lost 1 base to trimming and J lost 9 bases, with 7 bases between them. The CDR3 is 13 residues long. CDR3 DNA: TGTGCCAGCAGCTTAGATTGGGGTTCACCCCTCCACTTT. Amino acid sequence: CASSLDWGSPLHF.

This clonotype was seen a few times. This chain joins TRBV15 and TRBJ2-5, with a possible D match to TRBD1 (5 bases). Trimming pared 0 bases from V and 4 bases from J, leaving 12 bases between. This CDR3 region has 15 residues. Per germline, CDR1 LNHNV and CDR2 YYDKDF (reference sequence). CDR3 sequence reads: CATSRDIGAGETQYF. The CDR3 DNA is TGTGCCACCAGCAGAGATATAGGGGCAGGAGAGACCCAGTACTTC.

This clonotype was counted a few times. V gene TRBV18 combines with J gene TRBJ1-1; D not certain. The CDR3 totals 13 residues. CDR1 is KGHSH, CDR2 LQKENI, per germline. V lost 5 bases and J lost 1, with 8 bases in between. The CDR3 sequence is CASSSDSNTEAFF. In DNA, the CDR3 is TGTGCCAGCTCATCGGACTCGAACACTGAAGCTTTCTTT.

In its sample, this clonotype was seen once. CDR3 protein: CASSYLDREDGYTF. DNA of the CDR3: TGTGCCAGCAGTTACCTGGACAGGGAAGATGGCTACACCTTC. The chain couples TRBV6-2 or TRBV6-3 to TRBJ1-2; TRBD1 matches at 8 bases. The CDR3 consists of 14 residues. In germline, CDR1 is MNHEY, CDR2 SVGEGT. V was clipped by 2 bases and J by 6 bases; unmatched bases: 5.

The chain uses TRBV19 and TRBJ1-5, with a possible D match to TRBD1 (6 bases). Trimming removed 5 bases from V and 2 bases from J, with 13 bases in between. The CDR3 sequence is 15 residues long. Germline values: CDR1 LNHDA, CDR2 SQIVND (reference sequence). Here the CDR3 reads CASSWGAYCNQPQHF. The CDR3 region has the DNA TGTGCCAGTAGTTGGGGGGCATATTGCAATCAGCCCCAGCATTTT.

The genes are TRBV5-1 and TRBJ2-3; D is perhaps TRBD1 (5 bases). V lost 0 bases, J lost 4 bases, and 18 bases lay in between. This CDR3 region has 17 residues. CDR1 SGHRS and CDR2 YFSETQ come from the germline V gene. The CDR3: CASSLAEAGPAADTQYF. The CDR3, as DNA: TGCGCCAGCAGCTTGGCCGAGGCAGGGCCGGCGGCAGATACGCAGTATTTT.

V and J are TRBV7-2 and TRBJ2-5; D is unclear. The germline V and J ends were trimmed by 4 bases and 3 bases, with 18 bases remaining between them. Germline CDR1 and CDR2: SGHTA and FQGNSA. This CDR3 is 16 amino acids long. The CDR3 nucleotides are TGTGCCAGCAGCTCGAACATCGCCAACATCGAAGAGACCCAGTACTTC. This gives the protein CASSSNIANIEETQYF.

The V and J genes are TRBV5-5 and TRBJ2-1, with D uncertain. The V and J ends lost 0 bases and 7 bases respectively, with 14 bases between them. CDR1 SGHKS and CDR2 YYEKEE come from the germline V gene (reference sequence). The CDR3 extends over 15 amino acids. The chain's CDR3 is CASSLGDRRENEQFF. The CDR3 DNA is TGTGCCAGCAGCTTGGGGGATAGACGTGAGAATGAGCAGTTCTTC.

This chain uses TRBV7-9 with TRBJ1-1, with no clear D. V lost 5 bases, J lost 10 bases, and 17 bases lay in between. There are 13 residues in the CDR3. The germline CDR1 and CDR2 sequences are SEHNR and FQNEAQ (reference sequence). The CDR3 sequence is CASSPYGPEGAFF. The DNA of the CDR3 is TGTGCCAGCAGCCCGTATGGACCCGAGGGAGCTTTCTTT.

J is TRBJ2-7 and V is TRBV5-1; no clear D. The DNA end lines up better with TRBJ2-5; the J call may be wrong. The germline CDR1 and CDR2 sequences are SGHRS and YFSETQ. This CDR3 contains 14 residues. The CDR3 bases are TGCGCCAGCAGCTTGGGGCAGGCGCGGGAGACCCAGTACTTC. Translating gives CASSLGQARETQYF.